This T cell receptor (beta chain) was captured by sequencing in a study of blood T cell repertoires in COVID-19. Methods used by the authors: Estimation of nucleated cell counts was performed using reference gene primer amplification. The protocol was immunoSEQ multiplex PCR, while the TCRdb copy is restricted to in-frame clones and leaves out a portion. D and trimming come from the DNA, and the V and J calls and clone size come from that table. The profile covers 250,000 to 300,000 clones, with 70% to 90% appearing a single time and roughly 3.6% taken by the ten largest. The V gene end was trimmed by 0 bases and the J gene end by 4 bases; junction bases not matched to a gene: 2. From germline, CDR1 is MGHRA and CDR2 YSYEKL. The length of the CDR3 is 15 residues.

The origin of this receptor is a woman in her thirties or forties with acute or convalescent COVID-19. The rearrangement links TRBV4-1 to TRBJ2-2; the match to TRBD1 covers 7 bases. Sequencing used peripheral blood. The CDR3 nucleotides read TGCGCCAGCAGCCAAGATCGGACAGGCACCGGGGAGCTGTTTTTT. Protein sequence: CASSQDRTGTGELFF.